One T cell receptor beta chain is described in this entry. Its antigen is as yet unknown. Trimming left V 3 bases short and J 5 bases short, with 14 bases between. The CDR3 contains 14 residues. Germline V gene sequence: CDR1 SGHRS, CDR2 YFSETQ. Naive or memory CD4+ cells were cultured 1:1 with T cell-depleted PBMCs plus CEF. This sample was included in a study of CD4 T cells in relation to SARS-CoV-2 and coronaviruses. On the study more broadly: TCR beta CDR3s were sequenced after approximately ten-day antigen culture of PBMCs. Of the patients, under 10 were male, a few female, two Hispanic.

The method was immunoSEQ multiplex PCR; TCRdb's version includes in-frame clones alone and lacks a portion of them. The sample lists 35,000 to 45,000 clones, roughly 83% occurring once. The genes are TRBV5-1 and TRBJ2-5, with unresolved D. The sample comprised naive CD4+ T cells from PBMCs, cultured in vitro. The subset is: naive CD4+ T cells isolated by negative enrichment. The TCR was taken from an adult with COVID-19. CDR3 in DNA: TGCGCCAGCAGCTCGGACGCCTTAGGGGAGACCCAGTACTTC. This encodes CASSSDALGETQYF.